A single T cell receptor beta chain is shown here with its context. Its target is unknown. This sample was taken from a study of OX40 agonist ivuxolimab in advanced cancers. Looking at the study overall: A diagnosis of hepatocellular carcinoma, melanoma, renal cell or head and neck cancer was present in dose-escalation patients. Of the patients, three showed partial responses, one with hepatocellular carcinoma and two with cutaneous melanoma.

The study's findings and limits: Expanded clones were, on average, more numerous among CD8+ T cells than CD4+.

There are 15 residues in the CDR3. V lost 2 bases and J lost 6, with 14 bases in between. The germline CDR1 and CDR2 sequences are MNHEY and SVGAGI. TCRdb keeps only in-frame clones here, not all; method: immunoSEQ multiplex PCR. Here the sample spans under 50,000 clones, over 60% being singletons. The clonotype comes from an adult with an advanced solid tumor such as melanoma, head and neck, liver or kidney cancer. Sequenced here: CD4+ or CD8+ T cells sorted from blood, sampled in a trial of the OX40 agonist ivuxolimab. The chain has TRBV6-5 and TRBJ2-1; a possible D gene is TRBD1 (6 bases). In DNA form, the CDR3 reads TGTGCCAGCAGTTACATGGCAGGGGCATCCAATGAGCAGTTCTTC. It codes for CASSYMAGASNEQFF.